The 18 T cell receptor beta chains given below trace back to one sample, sequenced in a study of T cells in women clearing cervical HPV infection listed by TCRdb under 2018. Libraries were built with the immunoSEQ multiplex PCR assay. The clones in this table, taken by TCRdb from immuneACCESS, are in-frame only. Not every clone is retained; where verified, under half of the shortfall comes from an unresolved V gene, and the cause of the rest is unknown. The sample table gives about 46,000 clones. The ten largest clones represent 35% of the sample. Source material: blood buffy coat. The receptors derive from a woman aged 18 to 75 with a cervical HPV16 infection that either progressed to CIN3+ or cleared (not recorded which).

Of note for this clone: The read terminates 3 residues before the CDR3 end, so the remaining end is supplied by the germline J gene. This chain links TRBV7-3 with TRBJ2-1; 12 bases are a match to TRBD2. The V gene's germline CDR1 is SGHTA and CDR2 FQGTGA. The CDR3 is 15 amino acids. With V trimmed by 5 bases and J by 9 bases, 8 bases remained unmatched. CDR3 bases read: TGTGCCAGCAGCGCTCTAGCGGGAGGGGGGGGTGAG. This codes for CASSALAGGGGE. The entire CDR3 protein reads CASSALAGGGGEQFF.

The CDR3 spells CAISEFRNTEAFF. The CDR3 DNA, read in part, is TGTGCCATCAGTGAGTTCCGGAACACTGAA. J is TRBJ1-1 and V is TRBV10-3; D uncertain. The read falls 3 residues short of the CDR3 end, and the missing part is taken from the germline J gene. The germline CDR1 and CDR2 sequences are ENHRY and SYGVKD. The CDR3 contains 13 residues. V was shortened by 1 base and J by 1 base, with 4 bases between the two germline ends.

Comment on this clone: Read sequence stops 3 residues before the CDR3 end, and the germline J gene provides the missing end. The V call is TRBV5-4, the J call TRBJ2-5; a weak D match, TRBD2 (6 bases). V was trimmed by 0 bases and J by 5 bases, leaving 14 bases between them. This CDR3 region has 15 residues. The germline gives CDR1 SGHNT, CDR2 YYREEE (reference sequence). The sequenced CDR3 bases are TGTGCCAGCAGCTTGGTGGCTAGCGTCATTGAGACC. This translates into CASSLVASVIET. The whole CDR3 reads CASSLVASVIETQYF.

On this clone: The read is 3 residues too short to cover the CDR3 end, so that end is filled in from the germline J gene. The chain recombines TRBV30 with TRBJ2-5, with a weak D call TRBD1 (6 bases). The CDR3 contains 14 residues. The germline CDR1 and CDR2 sequences are GTSNPN and SVGIG (reference sequence). Incomplete CDR3 DNA: TGTGCCTGGAGTGATTGGACAGATACAGATACC. Translating it yields CAWSDWTDTDT. The whole CDR3 is CAWSDWTDTDTQYF.

A note on this clone: The CDR3 end lies 3 residues beyond the end of the read and is filled in from the germline J gene. This rearrangement joins TRBV6-2 or TRBV6-3 to TRBJ2-1; D is uncertain. Germline V gives CDR1 MNHEY, CDR2 SVGEGT. V dropped 4 bases and J dropped 7 bases, with 8 bases sitting between them. This CDR3 contains 12 residues. Partial CDR3 DNA: TGTGCCAGCAGTTTCGTGGCTAATGAG. Its translation: CASSFVANE. The whole CDR3 is CASSFVANEQFF.

In the case of this clone: With the read ending 3 residues before the CDR3 end, the germline J gene is used to fill in that end. V gene TRBV19 combines with J gene TRBJ2-2, with 10 bases aligning to TRBD1. Germline V lookup: CDR1 LNHDA, CDR2 SQIVND (reference sequence). The CDR3 sequence is 14 residues long. Partial CDR3 DNA: TGTGCCAGTAGGATGACAGGGGGCCAAGAAAAG. This translates into CASRMTGGQEK. The whole CDR3 reads CASRMTGGQEKLFF.

Comments on this clone: The CDR3 end is not reached by the read, which stops 3 residues before it; the germline J gene fills it in. The V gene is TRBV5-4, the J gene TRBJ1-2; 10 bases align to TRBD1. Germline CDR1 is SGHNT and CDR2 is YYREEE (reference sequence). This CDR3 contains 15 residues. The ends lost 2 bases at V and 4 bases at J; junction bases unmatched: 5. The DNA read from the CDR3 is TGTGCCAGCAGCTTCCGGGGACAGGGGTTCTATGGC. Protein sequence: CASSFRGQGFYG. The entire CDR3 sequence reads CASSFRGQGFYGYTF.

As for this clone: The missing CDR3 end, 3 residues past where the read stops, is filled in from the germline J gene. V usage is TRBV6-2 or TRBV6-3 and J usage is TRBJ2-3; TRBD2 aligns across 9 bases. The CDR3 covers 17 residues. Germline V gene data show CDR1 as MNHEY and CDR2 as SVGEGT. V trimming: 1 base; J trimming: 0 bases; junction bases outside the gene matches: 5. CDR3 loop: CASSYFTTSGSTDTQYF. CDR3 bases read: TGTGCCAGCAGTTACTTCACGACTAGCGGCAGCACAGATACG.

A remark on this clone: The sequenced fragment ends 3 residues before the CDR3 boundary, so the rest is inferred from the germline J gene. V and J are TRBV2 and TRBJ2-7, with 8 bases fitting TRBD2. The length of the CDR3 is 15 residues. CDR1 and CDR2 (germline): SNHLY, FYNNEI. The junction had 5 bases not matched to a gene; V was cut back by 2 bases and J by 2 bases. The CDR3 reads CASSERLAPTYEQYF. Partial CDR3 DNA: TGTGCCAGCAGTGAACGACTAGCGCCCACCTACGAG.

As regards this clone: The CDR3 end is not reached by the read, which stops 3 residues before it; the germline J gene fills it in. The rearrangement joins TRBV7-9 to TRBJ2-4; 7 nucleotides line up with TRBD1. V lost 9 bases to trimming and J lost 7 bases; unmatched junction nucleotides: 3. The germline CDR1 and CDR2 sequences are SEHNR and FQNEAQ (reference sequence). The CDR3 is made up of 11 amino acids. This chain's CDR3 is CASQQGNIQYF. CDR3 DNA, as far as it was read: TGTGCCAGTCAACAGGGGAACATT.

As for this clone: Sequencing ends 3 residues short of the CDR3 end; the germline J gene provides the rest. The J gene is TRBJ1-2, the V gene TRBV23-1, with TRBD1 as a possible D gene (6 bases). TRBV23-1 is classed as an ORF, of uncertain function. V lost 3 bases, J lost 6 bases, and 14 bases lay in between. This CDR3 spans 14 amino acids. Partial CDR3 DNA: TGCGCCAGCAGTCAGGCAGACAGGTACAATGGC. It specifies CASSQADRYNG. The full-length CDR3 reads as CASSQADRYNGYTF.

Points on this clone: The read finishes 3 residues shy of the CDR3 end, and the germline J gene is used to complete it. This rearrangement joins TRBV30 to TRBJ2-5; 7 bases match TRBD1. V shed 0 bases and J 4 bases; nucleotides not matched to a gene: 5. The CDR3 is made up of 14 amino acids. From germline, CDR1 is GTSNPN and CDR2 SVGIG (reference sequence). CDR3 sequence reads: CAWSVRQGVETQYF. The CDR3 bases that were read are TGTGCCTGGAGTGTAAGGCAGGGGGTAGAGACC.

The CDR3 DNA, read in part, is TGCGCCAGCAGCTTGGCCCCTAGCTCCTACAATGAG. Protein: CASSLAPSSYNE. The whole CDR3 sequence is CASSLAPSSYNEQFF. V usage is TRBV5-1 and J usage is TRBJ2-1; D uncertain. Sequencing ends 3 residues short of the CDR3 end; the germline J gene provides the rest. CDR3 size: 15 residues. Germline CDR1 is SGHRS and CDR2 is YFSETQ. Trimming took 0 bases from V and 0 from J, leaving 7 bases between them.

On this clone itself: The read gets to within 3 residues of the CDR3 end, and the germline J gene fills in the rest. J is TRBJ1-5 and V is TRBV5-1, with a possible D match to TRBD1 (6 bases). This CDR3 is built from 16 residues. Trimming removed 0 bases at V and 4 bases at J, with 14 bases between. Germline CDR1 and CDR2: SGHRS and YFSETQ. The CDR3 here is CASSLDAPGVNQPQHF. Partial CDR3 DNA: TGCGCCAGCAGCTTGGATGCCCCAGGGGTAAATCAGCCC. The complete variable domain, with remaining parts taken from reference TRBV5-1 and TRBJ1-5, reads KAGVTQTPRYLIKTRGQQVTLSCSPISGHRSVSWYQQTPGQGLQFLFEYFSETQRNKGNFPGRFSGRQFSNSRSEMNVSTLELGDSALYLCASSLDAPGVNQPQHFGDGTRLSIL.

With regard to this clone: The read terminates 3 residues ahead of where the CDR3 ends, so the germline J gene completes it. The gene calls are TRBV19 and TRBJ2-1, with TRBD2 matching over 11 bases. Germline CDR1 LNHDA, CDR2 SQIVND (reference sequence). Trimming at V came to 2 bases and at J to 5 bases, leaving 8 bases not matched to a gene. This CDR3 has 17 amino acids. The CDR3 sequence is CASSITIAGGPNNEQFF. The sequenced part of the CDR3 DNA is TGTGCCAGTAGTATAACCATAGCGGGAGGGCCCAACAATGAG. The full variable domain, its missing parts supplied by reference TRBV19 and TRBJ2-1, is DGGITQSPKYLFRKEGQNVTLSCEQNLNHDAMYWYRQDPGQGLRLIYYSQIVNDFQKGDIAEGYSVSREKKESFPLTVTSAQKNPTAFYLCASSITIAGGPNNEQFFGPGTRLTVL.

Regarding this clone: The CDR3 end lies 3 residues beyond the end of the read and is filled in from the germline J gene. The chain recombines TRBV7-2 with TRBJ1-2, with D perhaps TRBD1 (6 bases). Per the germline V gene, CDR1 is SGHTA and CDR2 is FQGNSA. V was cut by 4 bases and J by 7 bases, with 16 bases left in between. The CDR3 is 14 residues long. CDR3 bases read: TGTGCCAGCAGCTCCCGAGAGGGGGTCTCTGGC. The encoded protein is CASSSREGVSG. The CDR3 in full is CASSSREGVSGYTF.

For this clone: Read coverage stops 3 residues before the CDR3 terminus; the germline J gene supplies the remainder. The chain carries TRBV6-1 and TRBJ2-3, with a weak D call TRBD1 (6 bases). The germline V gene has CDR1 MNHNS and CDR2 SASEGT. CDR3 length: 15 amino acids. The CDR3 sequence: CASSDIYRENQPQYF. The CDR3 DNA, read in part, is TGTGCCAGCAGTGACATCTACAGGGAGAATCAGCCG.

On this clone itself: The read is 3 residues too short to cover the CDR3 end, so that end is filled in from the germline J gene. V and J are TRBV2 and TRBJ2-5; D remains ambiguous. The germline CDR1 and CDR2 sequences are SNHLY and FYNNEI. This CDR3 has 14 residues. Between the trimmed V and J ends, which lost 7 bases and 0 bases, there was a span of 12 bases. CDR3 residues: CASIPWQNQETQYF. CDR3 DNA, as far as it was read: TGTGCCAGCATCCCTTGGCAGAACCAAGAGACC.